Described below is a single TCR beta chain sequence and its context. The antigen is not known. TCRdb's table, derived via immunoSEQ multiplex PCR, lists solely in-frame clones and lacks some. The sample carries about 140,000 clones, 70% to 90% recorded once. This specimen belongs to a study of T cell responses to AZD1222 COVID-19 vaccine. Findings and limits, study-wide: Spike-wide vaccine-associated CD4 TCRs dominated at 160-218 and 743-854. The donor cohort was predominantly white British with a female majority, and clonal diversity may have been underestimated. The number of AZD1222 recipients seropositive at baseline was only five to seven.

The CDR3 extends over 17 amino acids. Germline V CDR1 and CDR2: KGHDR, SFDVKD. With V trimmed by 2 bases and J by 5 bases, 8 bases remained unmatched. The sample was peripheral blood, taken 28 days after the second AZD1222 dose. This rearrangement joins TRBV24-1 to TRBJ1-6; 7 nucleotides match TRBD1. The TCR sequence derives from an adult who received the AZD1222 COVID-19 vaccine. CDR3 residues: CATSDSPRTGDNSPLHF. CDR3 in DNA: TGTGCCACCAGTGATTCGCCCCGAACAGGGGATAATTCACCCCTCCACTTT.